This T cell receptor (beta chain) was identified in a study of blood T cell repertoires in COVID-19. The authors' processing: The authors estimated nucleated cell counts from reference gene primer amplification. TCRdb's copy holds only in-frame clones and misses some; the assay was immunoSEQ multiplex PCR. D and trimming were read from the DNA, whereas the V and J calls and clone size are those reported in that table. This repertoire shows about 41,000 clones, more than 70% found once; its top ten account for approximately 4.8%. V was trimmed by 1 base and J by 5 bases, leaving 5 bases between them. Germline loops: CDR1 LNHNV, CDR2 YYDKDF (reference sequence). The CDR3 loop spans 13 amino acids.

This receptor was obtained from a human donor in a cohort sampled during active COVID-19. Sequencing was performed on peripheral blood. This chain uses TRBV15 with TRBJ1-4; D is undetermined. CDR3: CATSRVTNEKLFF. CDR3 coding DNA: TGTGCCACCAGCAGAGTGACAAATGAAAAACTGTTTTTT. Drawing the rest from reference TRBV15 and TRBJ1-4, the complete variable domain is DAMVIQNPRYQVTQFGKPVTLSCSQTLNHNVMYWYQQKSSQAPKLLFHYYDKDFNNEADTPDNFQSRRPNTSFCFLDIRSPGLGDTAMYLCATSRVTNEKLFFGSGTQLSVL.